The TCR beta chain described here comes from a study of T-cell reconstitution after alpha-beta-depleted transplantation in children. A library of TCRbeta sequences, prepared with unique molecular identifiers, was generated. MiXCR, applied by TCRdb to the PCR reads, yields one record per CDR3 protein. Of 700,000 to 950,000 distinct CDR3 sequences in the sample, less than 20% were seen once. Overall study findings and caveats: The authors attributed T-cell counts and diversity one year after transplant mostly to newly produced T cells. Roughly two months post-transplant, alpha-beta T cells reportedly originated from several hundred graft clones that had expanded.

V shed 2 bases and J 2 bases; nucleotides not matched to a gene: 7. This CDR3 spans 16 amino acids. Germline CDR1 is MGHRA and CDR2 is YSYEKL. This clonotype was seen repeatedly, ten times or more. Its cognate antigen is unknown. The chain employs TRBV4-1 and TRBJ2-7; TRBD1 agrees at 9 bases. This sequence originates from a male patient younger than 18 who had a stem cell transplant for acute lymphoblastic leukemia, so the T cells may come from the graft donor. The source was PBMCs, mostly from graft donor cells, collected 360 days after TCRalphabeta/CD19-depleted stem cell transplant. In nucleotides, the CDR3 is TGCGCCAGCAGCCAAAGGGCGACAGGGGGAGCCTACGAGCAGTACTTC. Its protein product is CASSQRATGGAYEQYF.